The 30 T cell receptor beta chains listed next were all sequenced from one sample in a study of blood T cell repertoires in COVID-19. Only in-frame clones appear in the TCRdb table, and some are missing; sequencing was by immunoSEQ multiplex PCR. The data hold approximately 450,000 clones, with more than 80% observed a single time. The specimen was PBMCs or T cells enriched from blood (not recorded which). Source of these receptors: a man aged 25-45 years who had recovered from COVID-19.

The CDR3 nucleotides read TGTGCCAGCAGCAAGGGACAAGCCTACAATCAGCCCCAGCATTTT. Encoded protein: CASSKGQAYNQPQHF. V and J are TRBV11-2 and TRBJ1-5, with a weak D call TRBD1 (6 bases). CDR3 length: 15 residues. Germline CDR1 SGHAT, CDR2 FQNNGV. Trimming left V 5 bases short and J 3 bases short, with 14 bases between.

The chain has TRBV3-1 (or the pseudogene TRBV3-2) and TRBJ1-1, with TRBD1 identical over 9 bases. The ends lost 2 bases at V and 6 bases at J; junction bases unmatched: 4. The germline V gene has CDR1 LGHDT and CDR2 YNNKEL (reference sequence). The CDR3 consists of 14 residues. The CDR3 here is CASSQHRGPSEAFF. The DNA of the CDR3 is TGTGCCAGCAGCCAACACAGGGGGCCATCTGAAGCTTTCTTT.

V is TRBV30 and J is TRBJ2-5; D not resolved. V lost 2 bases, J lost 2 bases, and 6 bases lay in between. The CDR3 extends over 12 amino acids. CDR1 and CDR2 from the germline V gene are GTSNPN and SVGIG (reference sequence). This CDR3 reads CAWSTTQETQYF. The CDR3 nucleotides are TGTGCCTGGAGTACTACGCAAGAGACCCAGTACTTC.

The chain uses TRBV19 and TRBJ2-1, with D perhaps TRBD2 (7 bases). CDR1 LNHDA and CDR2 SQIVND come from the germline V gene (reference sequence). The CDR3 covers 14 residues. Between the trimmed V and J ends, which lost 10 bases and 0 bases, there was a span of 13 bases. As DNA, the CDR3 is TGTGCCACTGGGGGCGGGAGCTCCTACAATGAGCAGTTCTTC. This translates into CATGGGSSYNEQFF.

On this clone itself: Other DNA sequences in this specimen translate into the identical CDR3. This sequence joins TRBV5-1 and TRBJ2-7; TRBD2 agrees at 10 bases. CDR3 length equals 14 residues. Germline CDR1 reads SGHRS; CDR2 reads YFSETQ. Unmatched junction bases numbered 8, after V lost 7 bases and J lost 4 bases. CDR3 bases: TGCGCCAGCCGGACCGGGACTAGCGTTTACGAGCAGTACTTC. This encodes CASRTGTSVYEQYF.

V usage is TRBV5-5 and J usage is TRBJ1-2; 7 bases are a match to TRBD1. From germline, CDR1 is SGHKS and CDR2 YYEKEE (reference sequence). With V trimmed by 5 bases and J by 1 base, 11 bases remained unmatched. CDR3 length: 16 residues. The CDR3 nucleotides are TGTGCCAGCAGACCAGGACAGGCGCTACTTAACTATGGCTACACCTTC. Translation gives CASRPGQALLNYGYTF.

This clone is a singleton in its sample. J is TRBJ1-2 and V is TRBV28; 10 bases map to TRBD1. With V trimmed by 6 bases and J by 6 bases, 1 base remained unmatched. This CDR3 has 12 amino acids. Germline loops: CDR1 MDHEN, CDR2 SYDVKM. CDR3 sequence reads: CASSGTGDGYTF. In DNA form, the CDR3 reads TGTGCCAGCAGCGGGACAGGGGATGGCTACACCTTC.

This sequence joins TRBV7-9 and TRBJ2-3, with 10 bases identical to TRBD1. From germline, CDR1 is SEHNR and CDR2 FQNEAQ (reference sequence). With V trimmed by 4 bases and J by 2 bases, 3 bases remained unmatched. The CDR3 totals 15 residues. The CDR3 DNA reads TGTGCCAGCAGCTCAGGGACAGGGGACACAGATACGCAGTATTTT. This encodes CASSSGTGDTDTQYF. Combining the CDR3 with reference TRBV7-9 and TRBJ2-3 gives the whole variable domain DTGVSQNPRHKITKRGQNVTFRCDPISEHNRLYWYRQTLGQGPEFLTYFQNEAQLEKSRLLSDRFSAERPKGSFSTLEIQRTEQGDSAMYLCASSSGTGDTDTQYFGPGTRLTVL.

The chain links TRBV28 to TRBJ2-7; D is unresolved. The germline CDR1 and CDR2 sequences are MDHEN and SYDVKM. The V end was cut by 6 bases, the J end by 3 bases, with 9 bases between. The CDR3 extends over 12 amino acids. CDR3: CASSDNFYEQYF. The CDR3 DNA follows: TGTGCCAGCAGCGACAACTTCTACGAGCAGTACTTC. Full variable domain (missing parts from reference TRBV28 and TRBJ2-7): DVKVTQSSRYLVKRTGEKVFLECVQDMDHENMFWYRQDPGLGLRLIYFSYDVKMKEKGDIPEGYSVSREKKERFSLILESASTNQTSMYLCASSDNFYEQYFGPGTRLTVT.

Concerning this clone: Other DNA sequences in this sample translate to the same CDR3. The CDR3 nucleotides read TGTGCCAGCAGCTTAGGCAGGGTAGCCAAAAACATTCAGTACTTC. Its translation is CASSLGRVAKNIQYF. This rearrangement joins TRBV11-2 to TRBJ2-4; a weak D match, TRBD1 (5 bases). CDR1 and CDR2 (germline): SGHAT, FQNNGV. CDR3 length: 15 residues. V lost 1 base, J lost 0 bases, and 7 bases lay in between.

The chain employs TRBV5-6 and TRBJ1-5; the D is unclear. The ends were cut back, 2 bases at V and 0 bases at J, with 12 bases in the middle. CDR3 length equals 16 residues. The germline V gene encodes CDR1 SGHDT and CDR2 YYEEEE. The DNA of the CDR3 is TGTGCCAGCAGCTTATTGGCAGGTGATAGCAATCAGCCCCAGCATTTT. Translation gives CASSLLAGDSNQPQHF.

V and J are TRBV11-1 and TRBJ2-5; D is perhaps TRBD2 (6 bases). This CDR3 comprises 13 residues. V lost 3 bases to trimming and J lost 5 bases, with 10 bases between them. Germline CDR1 reads SGHAT; CDR2 reads FQDESV (reference sequence). The CDR3 is CASSFGGRETQYF. The CDR3 DNA follows: TGTGCCAGCAGCTTTGGGGGGAGGGAGACCCAGTACTTC.

The chain is built from TRBV27 and TRBJ2-3; D remains unclear. The germline gives CDR1 MNHEY, CDR2 SMNVEV (reference sequence). Trimming removed 4 bases at V and 0 bases at J, with 5 bases between. This CDR3 is 13 amino acids long. In DNA, the CDR3 is TGTGCCAGCAGTTGGGCTAGCACAGATACGCAGTATTTT. Translating gives CASSWASTDTQYF.

This clone appeared once. The CDR3 protein is CAWSLDRAPGEQYF. The CDR3, as DNA: TGTGCCTGGAGTCTGGACAGGGCCCCTGGCGAGCAGTACTTC. The rearrangement joins TRBV30 to TRBJ2-7; TRBD1 matches 8 bases. CDR3 length: 14 residues. Trimming at V came to 2 bases and at J to 6 bases, leaving 9 bases not matched to a gene. The germline gives CDR1 GTSNPN, CDR2 SVGIG (reference sequence).

The chain uses TRBV28 and TRBJ1-5, with D possibly TRBD1 on 6 matching bases. The CDR3 spans 15 residues. Trimming took off 7 bases at V and 6 bases at J, with 19 bases between the two ends. Germline CDR1 and CDR2: MDHEN and SYDVKM. The CDR3 reads CASTPPGGIGQPQHF. The DNA of the CDR3 is TGTGCCAGCACTCCCCCGGGGGGCATTGGTCAGCCCCAGCATTTT.

The chain recombines TRBV28 with TRBJ1-1; no clear D. This CDR3 contains 16 residues. V shed 6 bases and J shed 4 bases, with 21 bases lying between them. Germline V gene data show CDR1 as MDHEN and CDR2 as SYDVKM. The CDR3 nucleotides are TGTGCCAGCAGCGCCCCAGCCTTTTCGGGTTCCACTGAAGCTTTCTTT. Translating gives CASSAPAFSGSTEAFF.

The chain uses TRBV30 and TRBJ1-5, with unresolved D. V was pared by 1 base and J by 3 bases, with 10 bases between. The CDR3 has 14 residues. The V gene's germline CDR1 is GTSNPN and CDR2 SVGIG (reference sequence). CDR3 DNA sequence: TGTGCCTGGAGTGCCGACACATACAATCAGCCCCAGCATTTT. This encodes CAWSADTYNQPQHF.

The chain joins TRBV5-4 to TRBJ2-3; no firm D call. The CDR3 extends over 14 amino acids. V was clipped by 3 bases and J by 5 bases, with 13 bases between them. Germline V gene lookup returns CDR1 SGHNT and CDR2 YYREEE (reference sequence). This chain's CDR3 is CASSSLESQDTQYF. In DNA form, the CDR3 reads TGTGCCAGCAGCTCCCTTGAGAGTCAAGATACGCAGTATTTT.

The chain uses TRBV6-2 or TRBV6-3 and TRBJ1-1, with D possibly TRBD1 on 6 matching bases. In germline, CDR1 is MNHEY, CDR2 SVGEGT. The CDR3 runs to 14 residues. Trimming left V 5 bases short and J 0 bases short, with 10 bases between. The CDR3 nucleotides are TGTGCCAGCAGTAAGGACAGTATGAACACTGAAGCTTTCTTT. It translates to CASSKDSMNTEAFF.

The chain joins TRBV5-1 to TRBJ1-2; TRBD1 matches 8 bases. CDR3 length equals 16 residues. V lost 5 bases, J lost 3 bases, and 12 bases stayed unmatched. Germline values: CDR1 SGHRS, CDR2 YFSETQ. The CDR3 nucleotides read TGCGCCAGCAGAGAATCGCCAGGGGGCATCGACTATGGCTACACCTTC. Protein: CASRESPGGIDYGYTF.

The V call is TRBV25-1, the J call TRBJ2-7, with a possible D match to TRBD1 (5 bases). The V end lost 7 bases, the J end lost 9 bases, and 19 bases lay between the germline ends. Germline CDR1 reads MGHDK; CDR2 reads SYGVNS. The CDR3 is made up of 13 amino acids. The CDR3, as DNA: TGTGCCAGCACTAAAACAGGAGACCTACTGCAGTACTTC. This translates into CASTKTGDLLQYF.

This chain links TRBV5-6 with TRBJ2-5; no reliable D call. CDR3 size: 13 residues. Germline V lookup: CDR1 SGHDT, CDR2 YYEEEE. The V gene lost 1 base and the J gene lost 2 bases, with 6 bases spanning the gap. In DNA form, the CDR3 reads TGTGCCAGCAGCTTGACCCAGCAAGAGACCCAGTACTTC. Its protein is CASSLTQQETQYF.

Regarding this clone: The junction does not match germline at one end; this may be a read error. The chain uses TRBV28 and TRBJ1-4; 9 bases agree with TRBD1. The CDR3 has 14 residues. Per germline, CDR1 MDHEN and CDR2 SYDVKM. The CDR3 loop reads CASSKQGAWEKLVF. Here the CDR3 DNA reads TGTGCCAGCAGTAAACAGGGGGCCTGGGAAAAACTGGTTTTT.

As regards this clone: Other nucleotide sequences from this sample produce the same CDR3. The CDR3 is CAWGGQGNQPQHF. The DNA for the CDR3 is TGTGCCTGGGGGGGGCAGGGGAATCAGCCCCAGCATTTT. The V call is TRBV30, the J call TRBJ1-5; D may be TRBD1 (6 bases). CDR1 GTSNPN and CDR2 SVGIG come from the germline V gene (reference sequence). V dropped 5 bases and J dropped 4 bases, with 12 bases sitting between them. The CDR3 consists of 13 residues.

The chain uses TRBV29-1 and TRBJ2-1; 7 nucleotides match TRBD1. Germline CDR1 is SQVTM and CDR2 is ANQGSEA. The CDR3 runs to 14 residues. After removal of 3 bases from V and 5 bases from J, the junction contained 7 bases not matched to a gene. The DNA for the CDR3 is TGCAGCGTTGAGACACAGGGGATCGACAATGAGCAGTTCTTC. This encodes CSVETQGIDNEQFF.

The chain is built from TRBV7-8 and TRBJ2-3, with a weak D call TRBD1 (5 bases). The CDR3 runs to 14 residues. V was shortened by 3 bases and J by 2 bases, with 9 bases between the two germline ends. Germline values: CDR1 SGHVS, CDR2 FQNEAQ. This CDR3 is CASSLSGSTDTQYF. The DNA for the CDR3 is TGTGCCAGCAGCTTGTCAGGGTCCACAGATACGCAGTATTTT.

This clone was recorded a few times. This sequence joins TRBV4-1 and TRBJ1-5; 7 nucleotides agree with TRBD1. Germline trimming cut 4 bases from V and 4 bases from J; bases unmatched to any gene: 16. Per germline, CDR1 MGHRA and CDR2 YSYEKL. The CDR3 totals 18 residues. CDR3 amino acids: CASSRAGQPFPGNQPQHF. DNA for the CDR3: TGCGCCAGCAGCCGCGCGGGACAGCCTTTCCCGGGGAATCAGCCCCAGCATTTT.

The chain joins TRBV24-1 to TRBJ2-1; D perhaps matches TRBD1 (6 bases). Germline V CDR1 and CDR2: KGHDR, SFDVKD. This CDR3 spans 18 amino acids. The V end lost 0 bases, the J end lost 10 bases, and 24 bases lay between the germline ends. CDR3 loop: CATSDLRTDRTPTGEQFF. As DNA, the CDR3 is TGTGCCACCAGTGATTTGCGGACCGACAGGACACCCACAGGGGAGCAGTTCTTC.

In DNA form, the CDR3 reads TGTGCCAGCAGCTTGCTAGGGGACAAGTGGGCCAACGTCCTGACTTTC. Translated: CASSLLGDKWANVLTF. V is TRBV5-4 and J is TRBJ2-6; D may be TRBD1 (6 bases). The CDR3 runs to 16 residues. Deletions cut 1 base from V and 5 bases from J, with 13 bases between. Germline V gene sequence: CDR1 SGHNT, CDR2 YYREEE (reference sequence).

The V and J genes are TRBV28 and TRBJ2-7; 7 bases are shared with TRBD2. CDR3 length: 14 residues. The germline V gene encodes CDR1 MDHEN and CDR2 SYDVKM. Trimming removed 7 bases from V and 4 bases from J; junction bases left unmatched: 10. For the CDR3, the DNA is TGTGCCAGCACAAGAGGGGACTATACGTACGAGCAGTACTTC. Residues: CASTRGDYTYEQYF.